This T cell receptor (beta chain) was sequenced during a study of blood T cell repertoires in COVID-19. Turning to the study itself: Samples came from the United States, Italy and Spain, spanning acute and convalescent COVID-19. From T cells, B-cell-depleted T cells, or PBMCs came the material, which was cDNA or gDNA.

Trimming took off 8 bases at V and 4 bases at J, with 14 bases between the two ends. Germline CDR1 SNHLY, CDR2 FYNNEI. CDR3 length: 14 residues. Method: immunoSEQ multiplex PCR; TCRdb's copy keeps in-frame clones and lacks some. The top ten hold roughly 7.9% of the sample, which has some 120,000 clones, 82% seen once. Sample: peripheral blood. The TCR originated in a man in his sixties or seventies with acute or convalescent COVID-19. The gene calls are TRBV2 and TRBJ2-2; D may be TRBD1 (6 bases). The CDR3 bases are TGTGCCAGCCAGGGGCAGGGGCTCACCGGGGAGCTGTTTTTT. Protein product: CASQGQGLTGELFF.